Listed here is a single T cell receptor (beta chain). Its matching antigen is unknown. This sample is part of a study of graft-versus-host responses after intestinal transplantation. Background on the study: Tacrolimus and steroids were given for 2 to 3 years to all recipients after anti-thymocyte globulin induction.

TCRdb keeps only in-frame clones here, not all; method: immunoSEQ multiplex PCR. The table shows over 45,000 clones, with 70% to 90% occurring only once. In germline, CDR1 is PRHDT, CDR2 FYEKMQ (reference sequence). The V and J ends lost 6 bases and 0 bases respectively, with 11 bases between them. The CDR3 is made up of 14 amino acids. Regarding the study as a whole: Early after transplant, HvG clones declined as circulating GvH clones peaked. GvH clones surfaced in recipient marrow, some emerging earlier in ileum or blood. Graft-versus-host to host-versus-graft clonal ratios in allografts were high in patients with graft-donor T cell macrochimerism.

The TCR sequence derives from a human patient who received an intestinal transplant, so some T cells may come from the graft donor. The rearrangement links TRBV13 to TRBJ1-1; D unclear. The sequencing used PBMCs, collected 26 days after transplant. The CDR3 nucleotides are TGTGCCAGCAGGGCGGTTCTCATGAACACTGAAGCTTTCTTT. It codes for CASRAVLMNTEAFF.